Below, 29 T cell receptor beta chains from the same sample are listed, as sequenced in a study of shared clonotypes between healthy human individuals. Libraries were prepared by immunoSEQ multiplex PCR; TCRdb keeps only in-frame clonotypes and omits some of them. Of roughly 1.4 million clones listed, 97% to 99% were seen once; the top ten hold 0.3% to 0.45%. The sequencing input was naive CD4+ T cells sorted from blood. Subset meaning: CD45RA+ positively selected. These receptors came from a man under 40 in good health.

The rearrangement links TRBV2 to TRBJ2-7; 8 positions match TRBD2. The CDR3 covers 15 residues. Germline lookup yields CDR1 SNHLY and CDR2 FYNNEI. V shed 4 bases, J shed 2 bases, and the junction held 7 bases outside the gene matches. The CDR3 bases are TGTGCCAGCAGTGGGGAGACTAGCGCTACCTACGAGCAGTACTTC. Translated, it gives CASSGETSATYEQYF. Using reference TRBV2 and TRBJ2-7 for the parts outside the CDR3, the full variable domain is EPEVTQTPSHQVTQMGQEVILRCVPISNHLYFYWYRQILGQKVEFLVSFYNNEISEKSEIFDDQFSVERPDGSNFTLKIRSTKLEDSAMYFCASSGETSATYEQYFGPGTRLTVT.

This clone was counted only a few times. CDR3 in amino acids: CASSRLTNEKLFF. For the CDR3, the DNA is TGCGCCAGCAGCAGGTTAACGAATGAAAAACTGTTTTTT. The chain carries TRBV4-1 and TRBJ1-4; D unclear. This CDR3 has 13 residues. Trimming stripped 5 bases from V and 5 bases from J, with 9 bases between. The germline gives CDR1 MGHRA, CDR2 YSYEKL.

This chain uses TRBV5-4 with TRBJ2-2; D uncertain. Germline V gene lookup returns CDR1 SGHNT and CDR2 YYREEE (reference sequence). This CDR3 comprises 13 residues. V lost 2 bases to trimming and J lost 6 bases, with 8 bases between them. The CDR3 DNA follows: TGTGCCAGCAGCTTAAGCGTACCCGGGGAGCTGTTTTTT. The encoded protein is CASSLSVPGELFF.

With regard to this clone: This CDR3 is also generated by other DNA sequences in the sample. The rearrangement uses TRBV5-1 and TRBJ2-3; 15 nucleotides agree with TRBD2. Germline trimming cut 3 bases from V and 1 base from J; bases unmatched to any gene: 6. Looked up from germline, CDR1 is SGHRS and CDR2 is YFSETQ. This CDR3 has 18 amino acids. CDR3 sequence (DNA): TGCGCCAGCAGCTCAGGACTAGCGGGAGGGCTAGGCACAGATACGCAGTATTTT. Translating gives CASSSGLAGGLGTDTQYF.

This chain uses TRBV7-2 with TRBJ1-2; 7 bases map to TRBD1. J was trimmed by 7 bases and V by 5 bases; bases with no gene match: 7. The germline gives CDR1 SGHTA, CDR2 FQGNSA. CDR3 length: 13 amino acids. CDR3 nucleotide sequence: TGTGCCAGCAGCCTCTGGGCAGGGGGTGGCTACACCTTC. It yields the protein CASSLWAGGGYTF.

The chain recombines TRBV28 with TRBJ2-7; D tentatively reads TRBD1 or TRBD2 (5 bases each). CDR3 length: 13 amino acids. Trimming stripped 8 bases from V and 3 bases from J, with 14 bases between. Germline V gene data show CDR1 as MDHEN and CDR2 as SYDVKM. The CDR3 region has the DNA TGTGCCAGCCGGGACGGACCTTTCTACGAGCAGTACTTC. Translated, it gives CASRDGPFYEQYF.

A remark on this clone: The same CDR3 also results from other DNA sequences found in this sample. The V call is TRBV5-1, the J call TRBJ2-7; 13 nucleotides align to TRBD2. J lost 1 base, V lost 0 bases, and 4 bases had no gene match. The CDR3 is 17 residues long. CDR1 SGHRS and CDR2 YFSETQ come from the germline V gene. CDR3 region: CASSLGLAGGLSYEQYF. The CDR3 region has the DNA TGCGCCAGCAGCTTGGGACTAGCGGGAGGACTTTCCTACGAGCAGTACTTC.

The table lists this clone with a count of one. The J gene is TRBJ1-3, the V gene TRBV5-4, with a possible D match to TRBD1 (6 bases). CDR3 size: 14 residues. Per germline, CDR1 SGHNT and CDR2 YYREEE (reference sequence). V gave up 0 bases and J gave up 6 bases, with 10 bases separating them. CDR3 nucleotides: TGTGCCAGCAGCTTGGATCAGGGGATAAACACCATATATTTT. Translating gives CASSLDQGINTIYF.

This chain connects TRBV4-1 to TRBJ2-3, with 9 bases identical to TRBD2. This CDR3 is built from 16 residues. Per the germline V gene, CDR1 is MGHRA and CDR2 is YSYEKL. V was clipped by 0 bases and J by 3 bases; unmatched bases: 4. For the CDR3, the DNA is TGCGCCAGCAGCCAAGAGTATAGCGGGAGAACAGATACGCAGTATTTT. Its translation: CASSQEYSGRTDTQYF.

The rearrangement links TRBV4-2 to TRBJ2-3; 8 nucleotides agree with TRBD2. This CDR3 region has 18 residues. CDR1 is LGHNA and CDR2 is YNFKEQ in the germline V gene. Trimming cost V 3 bases and J 1 base; bases outside gene matches: 12. CDR3 loop: CASSQTSIGRGGTDTQYF. The DNA of the CDR3 is TGTGCCAGCAGCCAGACATCTATAGGGCGGGGGGGCACAGATACGCAGTATTTT.

The chain recombines TRBV9 with TRBJ1-3; D is unclear. The CDR3 contains 15 residues. Per germline, CDR1 SGDLS and CDR2 YYNGEE. Trimming took 3 bases from V and 1 from J, leaving 11 bases between them. CDR3 loop: CASSADGISGNTIYF. In DNA form, the CDR3 reads TGTGCCAGCAGCGCGGACGGAATATCTGGAAACACCATATATTTT.

The chain couples TRBV18 to TRBJ2-5; TRBD1 matches 7 bases. The CDR3 extends over 16 amino acids. The J segment lost 4 bases and the V segment lost 3 bases, leaving 11 bases of the junction unmatched. Germline CDR1 and CDR2: KGHSH and LQKENI. CDR3 coding DNA: TGTGCCAGCTCACCCAACCCTGACAGGGCGGGAGAGACCCAGTACTTC. As protein: CASSPNPDRAGETQYF. The whole variable domain, remainder taken from reference TRBV18 and TRBJ2-5, is NAGVMQNPRHLVRRRGQEARLRCSPMKGHSHVYWYRQLPEEGLKFMVYLQKENIIDESGMPKERFSAEFPKEGPSILRIQQVVRGDSAAYFCASSPNPDRAGETQYFGPGTRLLVL.

This chain uses TRBV5-1 with TRBJ2-6; 7 bases are a match to TRBD1. The ends lost 4 bases at V and 0 bases at J; junction bases unmatched: 13. The CDR3 runs 19 residues. The germline gives CDR1 SGHRS, CDR2 YFSETQ. CDR3 loop: CASSPPVAGGISGANVLTF. DNA for the CDR3: TGCGCCAGCAGCCCTCCCGTGGCAGGGGGAATCTCTGGGGCCAACGTCCTGACTTTC.

The sample holds one count of this clone. V usage is TRBV28 and J usage is TRBJ2-7, with 7 bases fitting TRBD2. Trimming removed 7 bases from V and 2 bases from J; junction bases left unmatched: 11. The CDR3 runs to 15 residues. Per the germline V gene, CDR1 is MDHEN and CDR2 is SYDVKM. For the CDR3, the DNA is TGTGCCAGCACCAGGGTGACTAGCACCACCTACGAGCAGTACTTC. Amino acids: CASTRVTSTTYEQYF.

The rearrangement uses TRBV9 and TRBJ2-3; tentative D call: TRBD2 (6 bases). Germline values: CDR1 SGDLS, CDR2 YYNGEE. The CDR3 is made up of 13 amino acids. Trimming pared 8 bases from V and 0 bases from J, leaving 10 bases between. As DNA, the CDR3 is TGTGCCAGTTCGCTAGCGAGCACAGATACGCAGTATTTT. Translating it yields CASSLASTDTQYF.

This CDR3 is CASSRERTVDEKLFF. In DNA, the CDR3 is TGTGCCAGCTCACGCGAGAGGACAGTGGATGAAAAACTGTTTTTT. V gene TRBV18 combines with J gene TRBJ1-4, with D perhaps TRBD1 (6 bases). Germline CDR1 reads KGHSH; CDR2 reads LQKENI. Trimming took 4 bases from V and 6 from J, leaving 15 bases between them. There are 15 residues in the CDR3.

V usage is TRBV7-9 and J usage is TRBJ2-1; D call uncertain. Germline CDR1 and CDR2: SEHNR and FQNEAQ (reference sequence). V shed 5 bases and J shed 5 bases, with 16 bases lying between them. There are 15 residues in the CDR3. CDR3 sequence reads: CASSPPGGIHNEQFF. The CDR3, as DNA: TGTGCCAGCAGCCCCCCTGGTGGGATCCACAATGAGCAGTTCTTC.

The genes are TRBV11-2 and TRBJ2-7, with D unclear. From germline, CDR1 is SGHAT and CDR2 FQNNGV. CDR3 length: 10 amino acids. V lost 8 bases and J lost 2, with 4 bases in between. Here the CDR3 DNA reads TGTGCCAGCGGGCCCTACGAGCAGTACTTC. This translates into CASGPYEQYF.

The chain uses TRBV30 and TRBJ1-1, with D unclear. Germline V gives CDR1 GTSNPN, CDR2 SVGIG (reference sequence). The V end was cut by 2 bases, the J end by 4 bases, with 5 bases between. The CDR3 sequence is 11 residues long. Here the CDR3 reads CAWSPVTEAFF. In nucleotides, the CDR3 is TGTGCCTGGAGTCCTGTCACTGAAGCTTTCTTT.

For this clone: Other DNA sequences in this sample translate to the same CDR3. This chain connects TRBV18 to TRBJ2-3; 7 nucleotides match TRBD1. Looked up from germline, CDR1 is KGHSH and CDR2 is LQKENI. V shed 2 bases and J 5 bases; nucleotides not matched to a gene: 1. The CDR3 is 13 residues long. CDR3: CASSPNRGDTQYF. CDR3 DNA: TGTGCCAGCTCACCAAACAGGGGAGATACGCAGTATTTT.

The chain employs TRBV18 and TRBJ2-7; D is possibly TRBD1 or TRBD2 (5 bases each). CDR1 KGHSH and CDR2 LQKENI come from the germline V gene. Trimming pared 8 bases from V and 2 bases from J, leaving 13 bases between. The CDR3 runs 13 residues. The CDR3 bases are TGTGCCAGCACCTCGGGGCTAACCTACGAGCAGTACTTC. Residues: CASTSGLTYEQYF.

V and J are TRBV28 and TRBJ2-7; D ambiguous. V lost 6 bases to trimming and J lost 5 bases, with 14 bases between them. The length of the CDR3 is 13 residues. Germline V lookup: CDR1 MDHEN, CDR2 SYDVKM. The CDR3 loop is CASSFLGSDEQYF. Here the CDR3 DNA reads TGTGCCAGCAGCTTCCTCGGGTCTGACGAGCAGTACTTC.

The V gene is TRBV10-3, the J gene TRBJ2-1; TRBD2 is a possible D gene (6 bases). The ends were cut back, 2 bases at V and 9 bases at J, with 11 bases in the middle. The CDR3 totals 13 residues. Germline CDR1 is ENHRY and CDR2 is SYGVKD. This chain's CDR3 is CAISERERVEQFF. The CDR3 DNA is TGTGCCATCAGTGAGCGGGAGCGGGTTGAGCAGTTCTTC.

To note about this clone: This same CDR3 is encoded by further DNA sequences in the sample. This rearrangement joins TRBV6-5 to TRBJ2-7; D perhaps matches TRBD1 (5 bases). The CDR3 sequence is 14 residues long. Per germline, CDR1 MNHEY and CDR2 SVGAGI. Between the trimmed V and J ends, which lost 0 bases and 1 base, there was a span of 7 bases. The CDR3 region has the DNA TGTGCCAGCAGTTACTCCAGGGTGTCCTACGAGCAGTACTTC. It specifies CASSYSRVSYEQYF.

This chain connects TRBV2 to TRBJ2-1, with 7 bases aligning to TRBD2. The V segment lost 3 bases and the J segment 3 bases; nucleotides outside the gene matches: 8. CDR3 length equals 16 residues. Per germline, CDR1 SNHLY and CDR2 FYNNEI. The CDR3 DNA reads as TGTGCCAGCAGTGATGAGGCTAGCGGATACTACAATGAGCAGTTCTTC. Protein: CASSDEASGYYNEQFF.

This clone appeared once. The CDR3 protein is CASSVGPGANVLTF. The CDR3, as DNA: TGTGCCAGCAGTGTGGGTCCTGGGGCCAACGTCCTGACTTTC. The rearrangement uses TRBV14 and TRBJ2-6; D is unclear. CDR1 and CDR2 from the germline V gene are SGHDN and FVKESK. Trimming removed 6 bases at V and 2 bases at J, with 8 bases between. The CDR3 runs to 14 residues.

This sequence joins TRBV28 and TRBJ2-1; 14 nucleotides match TRBD2. The V gene end was trimmed by 4 bases and the J gene end by 7 bases; junction bases not matched to a gene: 9. The CDR3 runs to 17 residues. Germline CDR1 reads MDHEN; CDR2 reads SYDVKM. CDR3 bases: TGTGCCAGCAGTTCCCCCGGGACTAGCGGGAGTAATAATGAGCAGTTCTTC. Protein sequence: CASSSPGTSGSNNEQFF.

A note on this clone: Distinct nucleotide sequences in the sample also encode this CDR3. The chain is built from TRBV9 and TRBJ2-3, with D uncertain. The germline V gene encodes CDR1 SGDLS and CDR2 YYNGEE. The CDR3 has 11 amino acids. Trimming stripped 3 bases from V and 5 bases from J, with 4 bases between. Here the CDR3 DNA reads TGTGCCAGCAGCGGCAGAGATACGCAGTATTTT. This gives the protein CASSGRDTQYF. Using reference TRBV9 and TRBJ2-3 for the parts outside the CDR3, the full variable domain is DSGVTQTPKHLITATGQRVTLRCSPRSGDLSVYWYQQSLDQGLQFLIQYYNGEERAKGNILERFSAQQFPDLHSELNLSSLELGDSALYFCASSGRDTQYFGPGTRLTVL.

In its sample, this clone was seen once. The gene calls are TRBV18 and TRBJ2-3; the D gene is possibly TRBD1 (5 bases). V lost 5 bases to trimming and J lost 2 bases, with 20 bases between them. Per germline, CDR1 KGHSH and CDR2 LQKENI. There are 17 residues in the CDR3. The CDR3 DNA is TGTGCCAGCTCAACTTTACCCGCCAGGGCGACCACAGATACGCAGTATTTT. Translated: CASSTLPARATTDTQYF.